The TCR beta chain under discussion was sequenced for a study of CD8 T cells in ankylosing spondylitis. Germline values: CDR1 SQVTM, CDR2 ANQGSEA. Trimming removed 7 bases from V and 3 bases from J, with 4 bases in between. The CDR3 covers 10 residues. Study-wide points: A TCR beta motif of eight or nine highly homologous variants seemed to mark ankylosing spondylitis blood. Relatively rare in peripheral blood, disease-linked clones were also CD8+. As reported, disease-linked clones showed significant enrichment in matched ankylosing spondylitis synovial fluid. A subset of motif variants has previously been described in the synovial fluid and blood of reactive arthritis.

5'-RACE, quantitative and with molecular barcodes, yielded the TCR beta libraries. TCRdb re-analysed the 5' RACE reads in MiXCR, keeping a single row per CDR3 protein. This sample has some 700,000 distinct CDR3 sequences, with over 15% found just once. This clonotype occurred many times. Its cognate antigen is unknown. The sequenced sample was blood, either unsorted or a sorted T cell fraction (not recorded which). The source is a male donor with ankylosing spondylitis. V and J are TRBV29-1 and TRBJ2-1, with D unresolved. In DNA, the CDR3 is TGCAGCGCTATCTACAATGAGCAGTTCTTC. Amino acids: CSAIYNEQFF.